The T cell receptor (beta chain) described here comes from a study of radiotherapy plus CTLA-4 blockade in lung cancer. The germline V gene encodes CDR1 ENHRY and CDR2 SYGVKD. CDR3 length: 17 residues. The trim removed 3 bases at V and 8 bases at J, leaving 12 bases unmatched. The assay was immunoSEQ multiplex PCR, and TCRdb's table has in-frame clones only and misses some. The sample includes around 80,000 clones, under 85% of them seen just once. The chain combines TRBV10-3 with TRBJ2-3; TRBD2 matches at 12 bases. This TCR derives from a human donor with non-small cell lung cancer who had stable disease on radiotherapy plus ipilimumab. The input for sequencing was peripheral blood, taken from a patient treated with radiotherapy plus ipilimumab. The CDR3 DNA sequence: TGTGCCATCAGTGACCCCCGGACTAGCGGGGTTTGGGGTACGCAGTATTTT. Residues: CAISDPRTSGVWGTQYF.